What follows is one T cell receptor beta chain and its context. These data come from a study of T cell responses to AZD1222 COVID-19 vaccine. The CDR3 is 14 amino acids. V lost 0 bases to trimming and J lost 12 bases, with 16 bases between them. Germline CDR1 is SGDLS and CDR2 is YYNGEE. Repertoires were generated with immunoSEQ multiplex PCR, while TCRdb's copy carries only in-frame clones and drops some. Among fewer than 150,000 clones, around 92% were seen once, and the ten largest hold 14%. Sequences were derived from peripheral blood, sampled on day 0 of AZD1222 vaccination. The clonotype comes from an adult in good health. The V and J genes are TRBV9 and TRBJ2-1; D uncertain. CDR3 protein: CASSVANNPTRQFF. CDR3 DNA sequence: TGTGCCAGCAGCGTAGCTAATAATCCGACGCGGCAGTTCTTC.